A single sample is the source of the 14 T cell receptor beta chains below, sequenced in a study of cytomegalovirus exposure and HLA in healthy donors. The PCR employed 60 Vbeta primers together with 13 Jbeta primers. Assay: immunoSEQ multiplex PCR; the TCRdb copy retains only in-frame clones and omits some. The data hold just over 150,000 clones, with 80% to 90% observed a single time. Sequencing input: PBMCs. These receptors came from a man aged 50 to 60 in good health and CMV-seropositive.

This chain uses TRBV18 with TRBJ1-2, with no clear D. Trimming removed 3 bases from V and 5 bases from J, with 13 bases in between. CDR1 and CDR2 (germline): KGHSH, LQKENI. CDR3 length: 14 residues. The CDR3 is CASSPTSGKYGYTF. The CDR3 DNA reads TGTGCCAGCTCACCGACTTCGGGGAAATATGGCTACACCTTC.

The chain joins TRBV7-8 to TRBJ2-3; a possible D gene is TRBD1 (6 bases). The CDR3 loop spans 13 amino acids. Germline loops: CDR1 SGHVS, CDR2 FQNEAQ. V was clipped by 4 bases and J by 3 bases, with 8 bases between them. The CDR3 DNA reads as TGTGCCAGCAGCTACGGACAGACAGATACGCAGTATTTT. It is translated as CASSYGQTDTQYF.

The chain has TRBV7-9 and TRBJ1-1; 7 positions match TRBD1. J lost 1 base, V lost 6 bases, and 8 bases had no gene match. The germline gives CDR1 SEHNR, CDR2 FQNEAQ (reference sequence). The CDR3 has 15 amino acids. The CDR3 DNA is TGTGCCAGCAGACCCCGACAGGGACCGAACACTGAAGCTTTCTTT. Translated: CASRPRQGPNTEAFF.

The chain employs TRBV18 and TRBJ2-2; 8 bases align to TRBD2. Germline CDR1 is KGHSH and CDR2 is LQKENI. CDR3 length: 18 amino acids. J lost 0 bases, V lost 2 bases, and 8 bases had no gene match. Written as DNA, the CDR3 is TGTGCCAGCTCACCAGAGGCGGCGGGGGGCGCGAACACCGGGGAGCTGTTTTTT. Amino acid sequence: CASSPEAAGGANTGELFF.

J is TRBJ1-2 and V is TRBV18; 8 bases line up with TRBD1. Germline CDR1 reads KGHSH; CDR2 reads LQKENI. The CDR3 totals 15 residues. The J segment lost 2 bases and the V segment lost 3 bases, leaving 5 bases of the junction unmatched. Here the CDR3 reads CASSPPGQVNYGYTF. The CDR3 DNA is TGTGCCAGCTCACCCCCGGGACAGGTCAACTATGGCTACACCTTC.

This sequence joins TRBV15 and TRBJ2-5; possible D gene TRBD1, 6 bases. Trimming removed 0 bases at V and 2 bases at J, with 10 bases between. CDR1 LNHNV and CDR2 YYDKDF come from the germline V gene (reference sequence). The CDR3 length is 15 residues. In DNA, the CDR3 is TGTGCCACCAGCAGAGATAGAGGGGGACAAGAGACCCAGTACTTC. It codes for CATSRDRGGQETQYF. The full variable domain, rest sourced from reference TRBV15 and TRBJ2-5, is DAMVIQNPRYQVTQFGKPVTLSCSQTLNHNVMYWYQQKSSQAPKLLFHYYDKDFNNEADTPDNFQSRRPNTSFCFLDIRSPGLGDTAMYLCATSRDRGGQETQYFGPGTRLLVL.

The chain links TRBV21-1 to TRBJ2-7; TRBD1 is taken as the D call from the table, unchecked against the DNA. TRBV21-1 is labeled a pseudogene. The CDR3 is made up of 14 amino acids. The CDR3 sequence: CASSKADISYEQYV. CDR3 DNA sequence: TGTGCCAGCAGCAAAGCAGACATCTCCTACGAGCAGTACGTC.

The chain is built from TRBV5-1 and TRBJ2-5; D gene ambiguous. V was cut by 4 bases and J by 4 bases, with 8 bases left in between. The CDR3 loop spans 12 amino acids. Germline CDR1 is SGHRS and CDR2 is YFSETQ. The CDR3 region is CASSHPGETQYF. Here the CDR3 DNA reads TGCGCCAGCAGCCACCCGGGAGAGACCCAGTACTTC.

This chain connects TRBV7-9 to TRBJ1-3; D not certain. The CDR3 spans 15 residues. Trimming pared 5 bases from V and 4 bases from J, leaving 15 bases between. From germline, CDR1 is SEHNR and CDR2 FQNEAQ (reference sequence). Here the CDR3 DNA reads TGTGCCAGCAGCATAGGTAGCCGATCGGGAAACACCATATATTTT. Translation: CASSIGSRSGNTIYF.

This clone was picked up a small number of times. The rearrangement links TRBV13 to TRBJ1-2; a weak D match, TRBD1 (5 bases). V dropped 1 base and J dropped 6 bases, with 12 bases sitting between them. The CDR3 sequence is 14 residues long. The germline gives CDR1 PRHDT, CDR2 FYEKMQ (reference sequence). CDR3 sequence reads: CASSLVGLGDGYTF. The CDR3 coding sequence is TGTGCCAGCAGCTTAGTGGGGCTAGGGGATGGCTACACCTTC. Full variable domain (rest looked up from reference TRBV13 and TRBJ1-2): AAGVIQSPRHLIKEKRETATLKCYPIPRHDTVYWYQQGPGQDPQFLISFYEKMQSDKGSIPDRFSAQQFSDYHSELNMSSLELGDSALYFCASSLVGLGDGYTFGSGTRLTVV.

The chain carries TRBV9 and TRBJ1-1; possible D gene TRBD1, 6 bases. The CDR3 length is 16 residues. V was shortened by 4 bases and J by 0 bases, with 16 bases between the two germline ends. Germline CDR1 reads SGDLS; CDR2 reads YYNGEE. CDR3 amino acids: CASSPGGGRMNTEAFF. The CDR3 DNA sequence: TGTGCCAGCAGCCCAGGCGGGGGGCGGATGAACACTGAAGCTTTCTTT. The full variable domain, completed using reference TRBV9 and TRBJ1-1, is DSGVTQTPKHLITATGQRVTLRCSPRSGDLSVYWYQQSLDQGLQFLIQYYNGEERAKGNILERFSAQQFPDLHSELNLSSLELGDSALYFCASSPGGGRMNTEAFFGQGTRLTVV.

This chain links TRBV9 with TRBJ2-7; 9 nucleotides agree with TRBD1. Per germline, CDR1 SGDLS and CDR2 YYNGEE. The CDR3 totals 15 residues. With V trimmed by 2 bases and J by 5 bases, 8 bases remained unmatched. Here the CDR3 reads CASSVVGQGLDEQYF. The CDR3 DNA is TGTGCCAGCAGCGTGGTGGGACAGGGTTTGGACGAGCAGTACTTC.

The chain uses TRBV27 and TRBJ1-5; D may be TRBD1 (6 bases). CDR1 and CDR2 from the germline V gene are MNHEY and SMNVEV (reference sequence). V shed 6 bases and J shed 3 bases, with 12 bases lying between them. The CDR3 loop spans 14 amino acids. CDR3: CASSPGQSNQPQHF. The DNA for the CDR3 is TGTGCCAGCAGCCCCGGACAGTCCAATCAGCCCCAGCATTTT.

The chain links TRBV5-1 to TRBJ2-5; 8 positions match TRBD2. CDR3 length: 14 amino acids. Germline-derived CDR1 and CDR2 are SGHRS and YFSETQ. V lost 3 bases to trimming and J lost 4 bases; unmatched junction nucleotides: 5. CDR3 amino acids: CASSSFGRGETQYF. DNA of the CDR3: TGCGCCAGCAGCTCTTTCGGGAGGGGAGAGACCCAGTACTTC.